One and the same sample provided the 5 T cell receptor beta chains below, sequenced in a study of regulatory T cells in long-lasting Graves disease. As for time point: newly diagnosed GD, antithyroid drugs for less than 3 months. Generation of the TCR library employed RNA extracted from PBMCs. To make TCR beta libraries, researchers used iRepertoire HTBI primers and Arm-PCR of CDR3 regions. From the multiplex PCR reads, TCRdb called clonotypes with MiXCR, one entry per CDR3 protein. The sample contains 360,000 or so distinct CDR3 sequences, over 9.5% of which appear only once. These data also featured in a second study, about T cells in Graves' hyperthyroidism and ophthalmopathy.

Specimen: peripheral blood mononuclear cells (PBMCs), collected at new diagnosis, from a patient treated with antithyroid drugs. The receptors originated from a woman under 30 with Graves disease.

This clonotype was seen a single time. V and J are TRBV6-2 or TRBV6-3 and TRBJ2-7; D remains unclear. Between the trimmed V and J ends, which lost 2 bases and 2 bases, there was a span of 10 bases. Germline values: CDR1 MNHEY, CDR2 SVGEGT. There are 14 residues in the CDR3. The CDR3 loop is CASSYPRSTYEQYF. The CDR3 coding sequence is TGTGCCAGCAGTTACCCCCGGTCTACCTACGAGCAGTACTTC.

This clonotype was observed at least ten times. The chain recombines TRBV7-9 with TRBJ2-1; 8 nucleotides agree with TRBD2. The CDR3 runs 16 residues. The ends lost 5 bases at V and 3 bases at J; junction bases unmatched: 9. Germline CDR1 reads SEHNR; CDR2 reads FQNEAQ (reference sequence). CDR3 sequence reads: CASSPTERENYNEQFF. Written as DNA, the CDR3 is TGTGCCAGCAGCCCAACTGAGCGGGAGAACTACAATGAGCAGTTCTTC.

This clonotype has a count of ten or more. The J gene is TRBJ2-2, the V gene TRBV30; 8 nucleotides align to TRBD1. With 2 bases clipped from V and 3 bases from J, the junction kept 5 bases outside the gene matches. The CDR3 loop spans 15 amino acids. Per germline, CDR1 GTSNPN and CDR2 SVGIG (reference sequence). CDR3 amino acids: CAWSRAGGYTGELFF. The CDR3 DNA sequence: TGTGCCTGGAGTCGGGCAGGGGGCTACACCGGGGAGCTGTTTTTT.

Note on this clonotype: It differs at one base from a far larger clone, so likely a read error. This chain links TRBV7-2 with TRBJ2-3; 14 nucleotides align to TRBD2. The J call may be in error: the DNA end matches TRBJ2-7 better. The CDR3 runs to 16 residues. The V gene's germline CDR1 is SGHTA and CDR2 FQGNSA. CDR3 sequence (DNA): TGTGCCAGCAGCCTGCGGTTGACTAGCGGGAGGGCCAAGCAGTACTTC. It translates to CASSLRLTSGRAKQYF.

A remark on this clonotype: One base away lies a much larger clone, so this may be a sequencing read error. This chain uses TRBV3-1 with TRBJ1-4; no definite D call. CDR3 length equals 17 residues. The V gene's germline CDR1 is LGHDT and CDR2 YNNKEL (reference sequence). CDR3 coding DNA: TGTGCCAGCAGCCAAGCAACGCCGGACCGAGATAATGAAAAACTGTCTTTT. It translates to CASSQATPDRDNEKLSF.